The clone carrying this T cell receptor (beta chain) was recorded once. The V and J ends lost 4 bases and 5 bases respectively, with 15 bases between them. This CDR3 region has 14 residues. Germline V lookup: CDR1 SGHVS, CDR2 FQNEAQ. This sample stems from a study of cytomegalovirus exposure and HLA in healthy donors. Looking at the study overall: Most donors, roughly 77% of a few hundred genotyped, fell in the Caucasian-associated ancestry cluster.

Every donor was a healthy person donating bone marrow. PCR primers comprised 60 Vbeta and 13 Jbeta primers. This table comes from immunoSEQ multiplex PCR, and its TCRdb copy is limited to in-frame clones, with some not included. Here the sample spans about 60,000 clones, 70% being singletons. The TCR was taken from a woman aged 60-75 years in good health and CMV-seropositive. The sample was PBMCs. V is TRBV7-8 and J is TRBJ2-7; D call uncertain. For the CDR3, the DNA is TGTGCCAGCAGCTCTAACCATCCACCCGACGAGCAGTACTTC. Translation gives CASSSNHPPDEQYF. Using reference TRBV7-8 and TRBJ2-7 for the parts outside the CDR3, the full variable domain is GAGVSQSPRYKVAKRGQDVALRCDPISGHVSLFWYQQALGQGPEFLTYFQNEAQLDKSGLPSDRFFAERPEGSVSTLKIQRTQQEDSAVYLCASSSNHPPDEQYFGPGTRLTVT.